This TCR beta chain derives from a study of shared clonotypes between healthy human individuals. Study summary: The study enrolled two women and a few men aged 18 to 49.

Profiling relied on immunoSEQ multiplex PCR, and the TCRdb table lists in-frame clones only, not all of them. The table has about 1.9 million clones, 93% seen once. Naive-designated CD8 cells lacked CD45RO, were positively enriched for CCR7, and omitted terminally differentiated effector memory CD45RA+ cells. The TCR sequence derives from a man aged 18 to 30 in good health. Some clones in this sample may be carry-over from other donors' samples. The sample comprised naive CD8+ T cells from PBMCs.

CDR3 region: CASSLRRGQGQRTEAFF. CDR3 DNA sequence: TGTGCCAGCAGCTTGCGGCGGGGACAGGGTCAGCGCACTGAAGCTTTCTTT. The gene calls are TRBV5-4 and TRBJ1-1, with 9 bases lining up with TRBD1. Germline trimming cut 1 base from V and 4 bases from J; bases unmatched to any gene: 11. The CDR3 is made up of 17 amino acids. Per the germline V gene, CDR1 is SGHNT and CDR2 is YYREEE (reference sequence).